This T cell receptor (beta chain) derives from a study of blood T cells in healthy people across ages. This CDR3 has 14 amino acids. V lost 4 bases and J 5 bases, leaving 11 bases between the germline ends. Study-wide results and caveats: Reliance upon unsorted PBMCs precluded definitive naive versus antigen-experienced comparison.

Next came a second PCR, run for about 7 to 12 cycles, which used a sample-barcoded 5' primer along with a J-beta primer mix. All samples yielded 2.5 million or more CDR3-containing paired-end reads. TCRdb used MiXCR to reprocess the 5' RACE reads, holding one entry per CDR3 protein. This sample yields more than 600,000 distinct CDR3 sequences, of which around a quarter are seen a single time; 9.4% belongs to the top ten. Note on this clonotype: Its antigen is currently unknown.

These data also featured in a second study, about T cells of mothers and their children. In that study: Thymic selection molds TCR recombination output in much the same way for related pairs as for unrelated pairs. The study found slightly higher but non-significant overlap in related versus unrelated mother-child pairs.

The J gene is TRBJ1-4, the V gene TRBV12-3 or TRBV12-4, with D possibly TRBD1 on 6 matching bases. The sequencing input was blood. The TCR comes from a boy younger than 18 in good health. For the CDR3, the DNA is TGTGCCAGCAGTTGGCAGGGGAGGAATGAAAAACTGTTTTTT. This gives the protein CASSWQGRNEKLFF.